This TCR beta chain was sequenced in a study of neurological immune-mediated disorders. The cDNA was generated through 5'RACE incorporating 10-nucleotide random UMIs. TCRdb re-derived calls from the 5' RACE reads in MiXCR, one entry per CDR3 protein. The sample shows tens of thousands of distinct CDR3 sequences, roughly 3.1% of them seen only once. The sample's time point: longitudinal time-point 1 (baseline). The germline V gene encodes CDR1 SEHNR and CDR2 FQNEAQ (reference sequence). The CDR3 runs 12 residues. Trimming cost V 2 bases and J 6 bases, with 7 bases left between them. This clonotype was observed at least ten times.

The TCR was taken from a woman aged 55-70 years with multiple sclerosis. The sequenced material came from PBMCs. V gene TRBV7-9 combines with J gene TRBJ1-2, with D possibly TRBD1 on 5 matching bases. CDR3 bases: TGTGCCAGCAGCTTAAAGGGGAATGGCTACACCTTC. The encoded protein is CASSLKGNGYTF.